This T cell receptor (beta chain) emerged from a study of cytomegalovirus exposure and HLA in healthy donors. Looking at the study overall: In an early release, HLA-typed donors contributed 80 million to 95 million unique TCR sequences.

Germline CDR1 SGHNT, CDR2 YYREEE (reference sequence). The junction had 9 bases not matched to a gene; V was cut back by 7 bases and J by 6 bases. The CDR3 loop spans 14 amino acids. It was with 60 Vbeta and 13 Jbeta primers that the PCR ran. Clones were sequenced by immunoSEQ multiplex PCR, and TCRdb holds only the in-frame ones, with some missing. This table holds about 82,000 clones, roughly 80% found once. On this clone: Its target is not known.

Study outcomes and limitations: Confirmation in vitro established that a few CMV-associated chains were specific for CMV antigens. CMV serostatus was the sole immune exposure data available. Cytomegalovirus-associated TCR beta chains were listed, numbering some 170.

J is TRBJ2-5 and V is TRBV5-4; 10 bases are shared with TRBD2. The sample taken for sequencing was PBMCs. This TCR came from a middle-aged man in good health and CMV-seronegative. In DNA, the CDR3 is TGTGCCAGCTCTCTAGCGGGGGTGGCAAAGACCCAGTACTTC. As protein: CASSLAGVAKTQYF.